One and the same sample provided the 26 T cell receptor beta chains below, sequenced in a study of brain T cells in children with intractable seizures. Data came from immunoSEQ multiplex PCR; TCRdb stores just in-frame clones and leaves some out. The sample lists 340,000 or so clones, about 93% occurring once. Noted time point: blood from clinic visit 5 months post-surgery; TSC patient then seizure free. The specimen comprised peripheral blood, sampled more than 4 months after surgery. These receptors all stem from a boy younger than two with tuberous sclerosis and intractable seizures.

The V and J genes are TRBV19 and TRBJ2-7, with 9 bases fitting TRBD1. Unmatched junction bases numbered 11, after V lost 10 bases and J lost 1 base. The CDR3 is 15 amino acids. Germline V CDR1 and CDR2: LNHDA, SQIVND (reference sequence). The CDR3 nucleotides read TGTGCCACCACCCAGACAGGGGGGATATCCTACGAGCAGTACTTC. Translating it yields CATTQTGGISYEQYF.

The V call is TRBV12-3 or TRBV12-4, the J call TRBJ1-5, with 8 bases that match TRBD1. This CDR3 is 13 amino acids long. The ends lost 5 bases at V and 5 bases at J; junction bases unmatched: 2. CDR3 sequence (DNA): TGTGCCAGCAGTCAACAGGGGGATCAGCCCCAGCATTTT. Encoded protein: CASSQQGDQPQHF.

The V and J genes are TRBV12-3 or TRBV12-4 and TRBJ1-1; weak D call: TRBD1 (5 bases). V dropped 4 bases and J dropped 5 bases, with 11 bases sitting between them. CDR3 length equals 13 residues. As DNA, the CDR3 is TGTGCCAGCAGTTGGGGGTTCCTTACTGAAGCTTTCTTT. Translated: CASSWGFLTEAFF.

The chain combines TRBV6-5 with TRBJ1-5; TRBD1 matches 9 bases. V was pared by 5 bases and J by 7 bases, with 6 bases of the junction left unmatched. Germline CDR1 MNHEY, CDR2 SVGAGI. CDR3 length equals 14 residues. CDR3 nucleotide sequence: TGTGCCAGCAGTCCGGGACAGGGAAGCCAGCCCCAGCATTTT. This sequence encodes CASSPGQGSQPQHF.

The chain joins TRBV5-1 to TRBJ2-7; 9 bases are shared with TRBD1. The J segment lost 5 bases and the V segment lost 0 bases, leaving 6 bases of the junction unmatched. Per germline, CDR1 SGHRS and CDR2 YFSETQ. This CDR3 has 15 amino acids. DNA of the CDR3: TGCGCCAGCAGCTTGGCGCCGGGACAGGGCGACGAGCAGTACTTC. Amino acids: CASSLAPGQGDEQYF.

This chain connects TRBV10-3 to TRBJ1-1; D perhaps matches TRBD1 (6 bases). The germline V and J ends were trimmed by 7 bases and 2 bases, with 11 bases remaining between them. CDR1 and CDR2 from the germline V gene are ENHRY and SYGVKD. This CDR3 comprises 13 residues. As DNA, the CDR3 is TGTGCCATCAAGCTGGGGGCAAACACTGAAGCTTTCTTT. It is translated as CAIKLGANTEAFF.

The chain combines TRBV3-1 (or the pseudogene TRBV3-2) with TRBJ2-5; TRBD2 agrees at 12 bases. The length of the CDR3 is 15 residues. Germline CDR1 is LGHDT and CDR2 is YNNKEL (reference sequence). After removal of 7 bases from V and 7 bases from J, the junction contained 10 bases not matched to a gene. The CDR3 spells CASMGLAGGVGTQYF. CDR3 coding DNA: TGTGCCAGCATGGGACTAGCGGGCGGCGTTGGGACCCAGTACTTC.

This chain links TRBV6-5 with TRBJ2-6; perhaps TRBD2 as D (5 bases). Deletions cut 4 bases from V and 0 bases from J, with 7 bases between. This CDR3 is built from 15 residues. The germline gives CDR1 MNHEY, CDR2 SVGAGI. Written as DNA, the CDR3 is TGTGCCAGCAGTTTGGACTCCTCTGGGGCCAACGTCCTGACTTTC. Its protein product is CASSLDSSGANVLTF.

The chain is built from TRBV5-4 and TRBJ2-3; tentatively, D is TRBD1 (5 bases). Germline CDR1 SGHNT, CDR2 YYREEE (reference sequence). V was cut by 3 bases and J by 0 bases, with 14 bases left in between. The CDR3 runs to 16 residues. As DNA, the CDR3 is TGTGCCAGCAGCTACCTGGAAGGGGCTAGCACAGATACGCAGTATTTT. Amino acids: CASSYLEGASTDTQYF.

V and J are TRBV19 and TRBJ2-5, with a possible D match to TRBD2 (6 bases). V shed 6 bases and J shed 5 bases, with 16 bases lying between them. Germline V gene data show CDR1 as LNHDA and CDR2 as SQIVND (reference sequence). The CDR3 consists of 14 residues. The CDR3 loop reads CASRHTEGRETQYF. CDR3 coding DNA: TGTGCCAGTAGACACACGGAGGGTCGGGAGACCCAGTACTTC.

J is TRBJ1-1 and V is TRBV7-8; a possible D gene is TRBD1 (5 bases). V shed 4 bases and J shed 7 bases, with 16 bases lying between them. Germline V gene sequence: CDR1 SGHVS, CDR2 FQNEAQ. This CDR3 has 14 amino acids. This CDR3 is CASSSGGDLNEAFF. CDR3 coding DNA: TGTGCCAGCAGCTCCGGGGGGGACCTGAATGAAGCTTTCTTT.

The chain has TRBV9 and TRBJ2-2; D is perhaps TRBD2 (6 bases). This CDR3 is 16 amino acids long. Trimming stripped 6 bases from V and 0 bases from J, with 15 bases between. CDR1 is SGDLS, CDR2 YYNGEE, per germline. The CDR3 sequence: CASTGGGEANTGELFF. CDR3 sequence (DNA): TGTGCCAGCACCGGTGGCGGGGAGGCGAACACCGGGGAGCTGTTTTTT.

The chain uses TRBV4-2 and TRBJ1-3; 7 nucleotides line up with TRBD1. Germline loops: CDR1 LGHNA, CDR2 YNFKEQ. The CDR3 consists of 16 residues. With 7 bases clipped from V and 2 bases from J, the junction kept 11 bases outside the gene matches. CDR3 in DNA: TGTGCCAGCAAGACAGGGCCGGAGGGGCCTGGAAACACCATATATTTT. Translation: CASKTGPEGPGNTIYF.

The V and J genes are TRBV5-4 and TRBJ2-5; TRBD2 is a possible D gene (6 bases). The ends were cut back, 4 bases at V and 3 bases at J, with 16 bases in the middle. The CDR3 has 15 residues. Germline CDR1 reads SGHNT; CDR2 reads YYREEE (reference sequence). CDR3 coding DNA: TGTGCCAGCAGCCGGACGGTCGGGGGAGAAGAGACCCAGTACTTC. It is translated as CASSRTVGGEETQYF.

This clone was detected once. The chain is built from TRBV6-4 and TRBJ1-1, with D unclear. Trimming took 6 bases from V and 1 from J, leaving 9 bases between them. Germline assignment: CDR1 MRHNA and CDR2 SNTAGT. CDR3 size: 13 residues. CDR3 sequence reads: CASRLQWNTEAFF. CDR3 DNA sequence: TGTGCCAGCAGATTACAGTGGAACACTGAAGCTTTCTTT.

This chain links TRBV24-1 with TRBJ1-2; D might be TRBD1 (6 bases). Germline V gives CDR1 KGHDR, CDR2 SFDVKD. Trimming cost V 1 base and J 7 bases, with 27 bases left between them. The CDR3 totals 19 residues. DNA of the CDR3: TGTGCCACCAGTGATTTCGATGGCCGGGGGCCCGGACTCACTTTTGGCTACACCTTC. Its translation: CATSDFDGRGPGLTFGYTF.

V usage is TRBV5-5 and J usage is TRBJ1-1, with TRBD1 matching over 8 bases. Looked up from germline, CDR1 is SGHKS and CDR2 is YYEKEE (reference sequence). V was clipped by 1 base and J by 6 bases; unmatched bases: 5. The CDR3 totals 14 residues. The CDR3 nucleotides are TGTGCCAGCAGCTTGCACAGGGGGGCGGCTGAAGCTTTCTTT. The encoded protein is CASSLHRGAAEAFF.

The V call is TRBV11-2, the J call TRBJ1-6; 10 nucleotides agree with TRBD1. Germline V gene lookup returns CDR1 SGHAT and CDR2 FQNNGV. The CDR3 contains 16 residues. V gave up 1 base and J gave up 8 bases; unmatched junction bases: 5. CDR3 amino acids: CASSLGPGTGDSPLHF. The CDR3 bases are TGTGCCAGCAGCTTAGGTCCCGGGACAGGGGATTCACCCCTCCACTTT.

In DNA form, the CDR3 reads TGTGCCAGCAGCCAGAAGGACGACCCTAGCACAGATACGCAGTATTTT. It is translated as CASSQKDDPSTDTQYF. The V and J genes are TRBV4-2 and TRBJ2-3; D not resolved. Germline CDR1 and CDR2: LGHNA and YNFKEQ. This CDR3 contains 16 residues. Trimming took off 3 bases at V and 0 bases at J, with 13 bases between the two ends.

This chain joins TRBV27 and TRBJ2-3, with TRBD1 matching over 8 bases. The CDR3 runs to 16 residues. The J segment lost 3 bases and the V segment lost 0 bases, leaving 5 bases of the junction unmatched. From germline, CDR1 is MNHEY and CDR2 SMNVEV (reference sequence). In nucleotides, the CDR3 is TGTGCCAGCAGTTTATCAAACAGGGGGTTAACAGATACGCAGTATTTT. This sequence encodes CASSLSNRGLTDTQYF.

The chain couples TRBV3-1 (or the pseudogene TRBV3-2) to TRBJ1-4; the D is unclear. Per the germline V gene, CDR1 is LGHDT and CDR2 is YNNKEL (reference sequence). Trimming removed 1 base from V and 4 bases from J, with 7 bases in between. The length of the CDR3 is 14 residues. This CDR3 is CASSQGSLNEKLFF. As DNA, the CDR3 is TGTGCCAGCAGCCAAGGAAGCCTTAATGAAAAACTGTTTTTT.

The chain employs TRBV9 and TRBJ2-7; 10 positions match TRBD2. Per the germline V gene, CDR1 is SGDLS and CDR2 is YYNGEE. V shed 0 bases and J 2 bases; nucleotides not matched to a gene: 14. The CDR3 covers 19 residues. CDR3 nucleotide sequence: TGTGCCAGCAGCGTAGGCCCCGGACTAGCGGCCTCTGGTCCCTACGAGCAGTACTTC. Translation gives CASSVGPGLAASGPYEQYF.

The CDR3 coding sequence is TGCGCCAGCAGCATGACTTACACAGATACGCAGTATTTT. Its protein product is CASSMTYTDTQYF. V is TRBV5-1 and J is TRBJ2-3; no clear D gene. Trimming took off 4 bases at V and 2 bases at J, with 8 bases between the two ends. CDR1 SGHRS and CDR2 YFSETQ come from the germline V gene. CDR3 length: 13 amino acids.

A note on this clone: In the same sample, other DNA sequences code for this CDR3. Here the CDR3 reads CASSQDRGYGYTF. CDR3 DNA: TGTGCCAGCAGCCAAGACAGGGGTTATGGCTACACCTTC. V usage is TRBV3-1 (or the pseudogene TRBV3-2) and J usage is TRBJ1-2; possibly TRBD1 for D (6 bases). This CDR3 has 13 amino acids. The V gene's germline CDR1 is LGHDT and CDR2 YNNKEL (reference sequence). Trimming left V 0 bases short and J 5 bases short, with 7 bases between.

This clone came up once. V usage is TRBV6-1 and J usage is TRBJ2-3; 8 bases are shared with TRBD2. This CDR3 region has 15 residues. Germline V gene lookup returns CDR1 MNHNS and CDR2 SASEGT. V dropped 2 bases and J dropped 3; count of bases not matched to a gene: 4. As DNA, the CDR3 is TGTGCCAGCAGTGAACGCGGGAGGAGGACAGATACGCAGTATTTT. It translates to CASSERGRRTDTQYF.

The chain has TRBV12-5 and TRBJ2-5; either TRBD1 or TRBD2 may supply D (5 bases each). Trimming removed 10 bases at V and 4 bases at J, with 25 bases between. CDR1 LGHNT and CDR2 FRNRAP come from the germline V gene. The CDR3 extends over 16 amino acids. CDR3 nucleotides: TGTGCTACCGCGCCCCCTGATGGGACCCCGGGAGAGACCCAGTACTTC. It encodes CATAPPDGTPGETQYF.